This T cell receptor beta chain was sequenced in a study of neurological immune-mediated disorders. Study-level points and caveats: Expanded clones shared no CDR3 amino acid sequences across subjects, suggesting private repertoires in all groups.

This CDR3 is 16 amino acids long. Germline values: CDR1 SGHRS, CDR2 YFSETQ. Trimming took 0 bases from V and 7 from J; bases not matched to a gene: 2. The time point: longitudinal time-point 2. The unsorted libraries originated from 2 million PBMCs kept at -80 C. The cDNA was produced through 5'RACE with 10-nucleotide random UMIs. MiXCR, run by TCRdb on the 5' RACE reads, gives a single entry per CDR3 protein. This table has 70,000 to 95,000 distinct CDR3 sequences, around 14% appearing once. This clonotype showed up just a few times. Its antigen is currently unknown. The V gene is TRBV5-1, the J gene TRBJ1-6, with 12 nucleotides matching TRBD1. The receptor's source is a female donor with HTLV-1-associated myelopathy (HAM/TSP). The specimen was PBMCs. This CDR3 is CASSLEGTGGNSPLHF. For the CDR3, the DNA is TGCGCCAGCAGCTTGGAAGGGACAGGGGGCAATTCACCCCTCCACTTT.